This T cell receptor (beta chain) appears in the sequencing data of a study of cytomegalovirus exposure and HLA in healthy donors. With 60 Vbeta and 13 Jbeta primers, the PCR was carried out. Profiled with immunoSEQ multiplex PCR; TCRdb holds only in-frame clones, not every one. The sample records around 100,000 clones, around 8% being singletons. Of note for this clone: At one of its ends the junction is not consistent with the germline gene, which may arise from a read error.

CDR3 length: 13 amino acids. CDR1 SSHAT and CDR2 FNYEAQ come from the germline V gene (reference sequence). V and J are TRBV7-7 and TRBJ2-7; D remains unclear. The source of this sequence is a middle-aged man in good health and CMV-seronegative. Sequencing was done on a sample of PBMCs. This chain's CDR3 is CASSLGSVSEQYF. In nucleotides, the CDR3 is TGTGCTAGCAGCTTAGGTTCGGTTTCGGAGCAGTACTTC.